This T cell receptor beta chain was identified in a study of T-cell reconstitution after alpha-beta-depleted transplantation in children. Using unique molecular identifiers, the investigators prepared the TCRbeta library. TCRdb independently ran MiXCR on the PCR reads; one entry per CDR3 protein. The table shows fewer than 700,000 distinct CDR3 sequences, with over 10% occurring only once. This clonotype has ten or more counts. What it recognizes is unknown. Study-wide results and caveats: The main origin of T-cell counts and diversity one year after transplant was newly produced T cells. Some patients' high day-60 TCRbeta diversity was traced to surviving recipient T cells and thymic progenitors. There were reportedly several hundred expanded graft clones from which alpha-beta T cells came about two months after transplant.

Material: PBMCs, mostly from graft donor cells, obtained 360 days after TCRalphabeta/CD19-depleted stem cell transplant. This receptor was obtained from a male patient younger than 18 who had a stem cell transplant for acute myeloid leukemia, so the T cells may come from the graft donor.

As DNA, the CDR3 is TGTGCCAGCAGCTTGGCGGGAGTGATAGATACGCAGTATTTT. It translates to CASSLAGVIDTQYF. The chain employs TRBV7-9 and TRBJ2-3, with 7 nucleotides matching TRBD2. This CDR3 spans 14 amino acids. Losses at the gene ends were 3 bases for V and 5 bases for J; bases not matched to a gene: 5. In germline, CDR1 is SEHNR, CDR2 FQNEAQ (reference sequence).